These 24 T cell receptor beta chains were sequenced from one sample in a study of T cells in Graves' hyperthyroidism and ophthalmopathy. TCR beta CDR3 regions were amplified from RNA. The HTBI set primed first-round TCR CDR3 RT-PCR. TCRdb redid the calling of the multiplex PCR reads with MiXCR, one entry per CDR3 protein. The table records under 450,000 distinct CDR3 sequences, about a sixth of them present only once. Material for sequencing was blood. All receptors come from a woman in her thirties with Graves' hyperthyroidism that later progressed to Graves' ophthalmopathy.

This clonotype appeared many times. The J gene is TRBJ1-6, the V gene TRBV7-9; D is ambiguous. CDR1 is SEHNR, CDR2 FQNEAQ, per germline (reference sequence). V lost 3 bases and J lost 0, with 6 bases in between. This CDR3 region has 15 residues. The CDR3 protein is CASSFVSSYNSPLHF. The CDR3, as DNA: TGTGCCAGCAGCTTCGTGAGCTCCTATAATTCACCCCTCCACTTT.

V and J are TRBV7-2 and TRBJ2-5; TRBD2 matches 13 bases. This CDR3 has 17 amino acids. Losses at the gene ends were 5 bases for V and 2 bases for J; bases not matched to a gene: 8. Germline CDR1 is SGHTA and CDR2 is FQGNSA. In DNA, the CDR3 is TGTGCCAGCAGCCGACTAGCGGGAGGCCGGAGGCAAGAGACCCAGTACTTC. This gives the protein CASSRLAGGRRQETQYF.

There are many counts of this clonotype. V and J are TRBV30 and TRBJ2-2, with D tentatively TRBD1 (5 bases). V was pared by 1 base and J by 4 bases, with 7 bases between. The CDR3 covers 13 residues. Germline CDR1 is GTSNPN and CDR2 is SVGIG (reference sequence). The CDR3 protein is CAWSDQGTGELFF. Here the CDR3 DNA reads TGTGCCTGGAGTGATCAGGGCACCGGGGAGCTGTTTTTT.

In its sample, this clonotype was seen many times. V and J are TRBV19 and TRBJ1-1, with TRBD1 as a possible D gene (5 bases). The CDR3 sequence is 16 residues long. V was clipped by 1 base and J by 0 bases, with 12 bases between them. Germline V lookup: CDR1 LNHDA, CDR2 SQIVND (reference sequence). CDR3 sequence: CASSIASGFMNTEAFF. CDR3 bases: TGTGCCAGTAGTATAGCCTCAGGGTTCATGAACACTGAAGCTTTCTTT.

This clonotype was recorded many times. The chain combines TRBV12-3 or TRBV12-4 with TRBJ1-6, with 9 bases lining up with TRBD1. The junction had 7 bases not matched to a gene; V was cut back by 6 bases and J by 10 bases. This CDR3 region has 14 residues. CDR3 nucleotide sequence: TGTGCCAGCAGCCTAAGGACAGGGGTCTCACCCCTCCACTTT. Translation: CASSLRTGVSPLHF.

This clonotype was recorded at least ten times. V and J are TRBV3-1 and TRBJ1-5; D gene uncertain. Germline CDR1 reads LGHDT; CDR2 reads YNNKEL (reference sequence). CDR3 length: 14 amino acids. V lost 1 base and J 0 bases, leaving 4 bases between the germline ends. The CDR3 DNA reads TGTGCCAGCAGCCAAGGGGATAGCAATCAGCCCCAGCATTTT. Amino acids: CASSQGDSNQPQHF.

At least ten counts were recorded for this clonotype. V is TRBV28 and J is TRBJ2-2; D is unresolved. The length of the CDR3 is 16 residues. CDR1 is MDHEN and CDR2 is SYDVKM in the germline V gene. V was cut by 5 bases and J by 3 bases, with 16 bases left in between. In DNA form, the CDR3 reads TGTGCCAGCAGTCACCCAGCTCGAGGTGACACCGGGGAGCTGTTTTTT. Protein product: CASSHPARGDTGELFF.

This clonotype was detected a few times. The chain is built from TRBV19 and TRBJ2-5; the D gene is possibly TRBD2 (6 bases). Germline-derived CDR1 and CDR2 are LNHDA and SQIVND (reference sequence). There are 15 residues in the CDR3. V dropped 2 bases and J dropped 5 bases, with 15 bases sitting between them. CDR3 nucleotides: TGTGCCAGTAGTATAACCACCTTTGGGGGGGAGACCCAGTACTTC. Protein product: CASSITTFGGETQYF.

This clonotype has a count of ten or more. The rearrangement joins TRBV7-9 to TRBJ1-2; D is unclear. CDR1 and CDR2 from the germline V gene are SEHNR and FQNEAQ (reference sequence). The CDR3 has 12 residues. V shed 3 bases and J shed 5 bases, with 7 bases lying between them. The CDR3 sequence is CASSLNPYGYTF. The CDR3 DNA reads TGTGCCAGCAGCTTGAACCCTTATGGCTACACCTTC.

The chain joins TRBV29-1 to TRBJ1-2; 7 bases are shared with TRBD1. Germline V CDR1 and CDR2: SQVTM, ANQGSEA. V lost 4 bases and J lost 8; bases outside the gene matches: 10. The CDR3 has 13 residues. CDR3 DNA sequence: TGCAGCGTTGTAGGGCAGGGGGAATTCGGCTACACCTTC. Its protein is CSVVGQGEFGYTF. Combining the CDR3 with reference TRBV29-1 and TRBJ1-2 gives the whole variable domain SAVISQKPSRDICQRGTSLTIQCQVDSQVTMMFWYRQQPGQSLTLIATANQGSEATYESGFVIDKFPISRPNLTFSTLTVSNMSPEDSSIYLCSVVGQGEFGYTFGSGTRLTVV.

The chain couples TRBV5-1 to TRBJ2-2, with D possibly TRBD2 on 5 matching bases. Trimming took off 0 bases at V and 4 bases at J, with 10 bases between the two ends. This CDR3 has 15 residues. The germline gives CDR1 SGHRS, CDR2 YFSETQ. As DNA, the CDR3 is TGCGCCAGCAGCTTGGCTAGCCGTCTCACCGGGGAGCTGTTTTTT. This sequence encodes CASSLASRLTGELFF.

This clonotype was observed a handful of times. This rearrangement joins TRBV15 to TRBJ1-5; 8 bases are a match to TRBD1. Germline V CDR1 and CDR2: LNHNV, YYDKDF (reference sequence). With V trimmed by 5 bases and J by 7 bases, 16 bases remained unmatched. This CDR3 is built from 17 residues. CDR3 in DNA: TGTGCCACCAGCCGCGATTTAACGTCAGGGGGCAGCCAGCCCCAGCATTTT. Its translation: CATSRDLTSGGSQPQHF.

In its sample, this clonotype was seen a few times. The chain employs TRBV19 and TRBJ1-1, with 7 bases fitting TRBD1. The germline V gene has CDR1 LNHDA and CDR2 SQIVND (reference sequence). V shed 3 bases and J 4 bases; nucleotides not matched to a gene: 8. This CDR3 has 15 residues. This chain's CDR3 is CASSIGAAGGTEAFF. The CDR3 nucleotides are TGTGCCAGTAGTATTGGGGCGGCAGGGGGCACTGAAGCTTTCTTT.

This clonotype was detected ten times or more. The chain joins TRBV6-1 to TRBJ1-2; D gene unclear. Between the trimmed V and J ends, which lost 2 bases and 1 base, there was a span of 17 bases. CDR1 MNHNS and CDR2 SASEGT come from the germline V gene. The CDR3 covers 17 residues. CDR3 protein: CASSEPRWPDFNYGYTF. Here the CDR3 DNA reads TGTGCCAGCAGTGAACCACGCTGGCCAGACTTTAACTATGGCTACACCTTC.

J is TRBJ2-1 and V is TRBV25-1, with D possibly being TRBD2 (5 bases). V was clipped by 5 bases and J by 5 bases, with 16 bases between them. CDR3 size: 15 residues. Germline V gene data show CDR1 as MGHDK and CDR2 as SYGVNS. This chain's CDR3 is CASSWILENDNEQFF. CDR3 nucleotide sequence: TGTGCCAGCAGTTGGATACTAGAGAATGACAATGAGCAGTTCTTC.

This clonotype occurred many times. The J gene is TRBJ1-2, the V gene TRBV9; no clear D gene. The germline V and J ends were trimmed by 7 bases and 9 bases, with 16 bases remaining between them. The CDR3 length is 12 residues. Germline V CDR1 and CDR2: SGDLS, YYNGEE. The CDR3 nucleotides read TGTGCCAGCTCCCCCGGGCATTTGAGCTACACCTTC. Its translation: CASSPGHLSYTF. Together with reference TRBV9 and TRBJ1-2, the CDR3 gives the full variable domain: DSGVTQTPKHLITATGQRVTLRCSPRSGDLSVYWYQQSLDQGLQFLIQYYNGEERAKGNILERFSAQQFPDLHSELNLSSLELGDSALYFCASSPGHLSYTFGSGTRLTVV.

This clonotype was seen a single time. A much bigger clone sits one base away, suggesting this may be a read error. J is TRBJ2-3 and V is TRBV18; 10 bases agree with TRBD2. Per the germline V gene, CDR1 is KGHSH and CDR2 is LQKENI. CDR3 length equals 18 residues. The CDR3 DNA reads TGTGCCAGCCCACCACGGAGCGGGGGGGCAGGTGGCACAGATACGCAGTATTTT. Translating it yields CASPPRSGGAGGTDTQYF.

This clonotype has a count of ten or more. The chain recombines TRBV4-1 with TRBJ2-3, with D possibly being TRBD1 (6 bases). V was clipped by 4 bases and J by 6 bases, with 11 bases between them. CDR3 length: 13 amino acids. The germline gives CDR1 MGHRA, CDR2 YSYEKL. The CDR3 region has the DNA TGCGCCAGCAGCCTAGGGGGAGTGGATACGCAGTATTTT. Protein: CASSLGGVDTQYF.

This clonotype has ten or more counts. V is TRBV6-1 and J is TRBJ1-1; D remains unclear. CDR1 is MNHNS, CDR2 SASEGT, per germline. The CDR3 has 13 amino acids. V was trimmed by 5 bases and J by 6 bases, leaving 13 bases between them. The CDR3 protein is CASSLHGLPEAFF. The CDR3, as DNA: TGTGCCAGCAGTCTTCACGGTCTTCCTGAAGCTTTCTTT.

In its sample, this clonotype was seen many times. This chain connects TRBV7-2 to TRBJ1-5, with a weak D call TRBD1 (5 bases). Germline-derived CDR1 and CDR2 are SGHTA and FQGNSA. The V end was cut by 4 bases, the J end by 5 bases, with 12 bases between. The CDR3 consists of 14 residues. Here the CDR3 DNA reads TGTGCCAGCAGCTCTTTCAGGGCCGATCAGCCCCAGCATTTT. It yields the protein CASSSFRADQPQHF.

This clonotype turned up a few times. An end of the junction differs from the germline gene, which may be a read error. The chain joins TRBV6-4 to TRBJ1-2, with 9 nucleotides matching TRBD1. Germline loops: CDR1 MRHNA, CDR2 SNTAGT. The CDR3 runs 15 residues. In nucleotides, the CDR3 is TGTGCCAGCCATTTAGTGACAGGGGGTAACTATGGCTACGCCTTC. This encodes CASHLVTGGNYGYAF.

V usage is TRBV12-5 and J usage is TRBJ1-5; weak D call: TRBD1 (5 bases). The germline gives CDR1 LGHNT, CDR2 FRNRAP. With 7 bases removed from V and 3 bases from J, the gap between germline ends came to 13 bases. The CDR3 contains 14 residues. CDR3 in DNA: TGTGCTAGTGCCCTAGACAGCTTCAATCAGCCCCAGCATTTT. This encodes CASALDSFNQPQHF.

The DNA of the CDR3 is TGTGCCAGCAGTCCGAACCCTGGGAACAGGGCCCGTTCACCCCTCCACTTT. The encoded protein is CASSPNPGNRARSPLHF. The V call is TRBV27, the J call TRBJ1-6, with a tentative D call TRBD1 (6 bases). Trimming removed 5 bases at V and 9 bases at J, with 23 bases between. Germline CDR1 reads MNHEY; CDR2 reads SMNVEV (reference sequence). The CDR3 consists of 17 residues.

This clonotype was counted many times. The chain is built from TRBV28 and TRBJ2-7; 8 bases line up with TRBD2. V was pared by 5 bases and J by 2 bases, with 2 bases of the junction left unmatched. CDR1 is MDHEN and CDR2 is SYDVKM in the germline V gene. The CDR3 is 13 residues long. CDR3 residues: CASSASGPYEQYF. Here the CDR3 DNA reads TGTGCCAGCAGTGCTAGCGGGCCCTACGAGCAGTACTTC.